One sample yielded the 27 T cell receptor beta chains listed below, sequenced in a study of blood T cell repertoires in COVID-19. This table comes from immunoSEQ multiplex PCR, and its TCRdb copy is limited to in-frame clones, with some not included. Of about 260,000 clones in the sample, 80% to 90% are singletons; the top ten hold 4.2%. The sequenced material came from peripheral blood. Every receptor here comes from a man aged 60-69 years with acute or convalescent COVID-19.

The chain uses TRBV5-4 and TRBJ2-5; 16 bases agree with TRBD2. The germline CDR1 and CDR2 sequences are SGHNT and YYREEE (reference sequence). This CDR3 is built from 17 residues. The junction had 9 bases not matched to a gene; V was cut back by 4 bases and J by 6 bases. The CDR3 sequence is CASSTPGLAGGPQTQYF. CDR3 DNA sequence: TGTGCCAGCAGCACACCGGGACTAGCGGGAGGGCCGCAGACCCAGTACTTC.

The rearrangement joins TRBV19 to TRBJ2-7; the match to TRBD1 covers 9 bases. The CDR3 contains 16 residues. The V and J ends lost 8 bases and 1 base, in that order; junction bases with no gene match: 12. Germline loops: CDR1 LNHDA, CDR2 SQIVND (reference sequence). CDR3 in amino acids: CASGSIGTGTSYEQYF. CDR3 in DNA: TGTGCCAGTGGATCGATAGGGACAGGGACTTCCTACGAGCAGTACTTC.

This chain joins TRBV28 and TRBJ1-1; D uncertain. The CDR3 covers 13 residues. Germline CDR1 is MDHEN and CDR2 is SYDVKM. V lost 6 bases and J 4 bases, leaving 12 bases between the germline ends. DNA of the CDR3: TGTGCCAGCAGGAACGTACGGGGCACTGAAGCTTTCTTT. This codes for CASRNVRGTEAFF.

This clone was seen just once. This chain joins TRBV28 and TRBJ2-1; TRBD2 aligns across 8 bases. After removal of 5 bases from V and 2 bases from J, the junction contained 8 bases not matched to a gene. The CDR3 is 16 residues long. Per germline, CDR1 MDHEN and CDR2 SYDVKM. This chain's CDR3 is CASSPGGTRAYNEQFF. CDR3 nucleotides: TGTGCCAGCAGTCCCGGGGGGACTAGAGCCTACAATGAGCAGTTCTTC.

This sequence joins TRBV9 and TRBJ1-1; D gene uncertain. The CDR3 has 17 amino acids. Germline CDR1 SGDLS, CDR2 YYNGEE. V shed 0 bases and J shed 1 base, with 16 bases lying between them. CDR3 amino acids: CASSVVGRGGGNTEAFF. Written as DNA, the CDR3 is TGTGCCAGCAGCGTAGTAGGACGGGGAGGAGGGAACACTGAAGCTTTCTTT.

The V gene is TRBV10-3, the J gene TRBJ1-4; 7 bases match TRBD1. The trim removed 10 bases at V and 0 bases at J, leaving 5 bases unmatched. The CDR3 totals 14 residues. CDR1 and CDR2 from the germline V gene are ENHRY and SYGVKD. The CDR3 spells CATGQTATNEKLFF. The CDR3 region has the DNA TGTGCCACGGGACAGACTGCAACTAATGAAAAACTGTTTTTT.

The CDR3 nucleotides are TGCGCCAGCAGCTTGGTATTGGGAGGGGACTCGGATGAGCAGTTCTTC. It translates to CASSLVLGGDSDEQFF. The V call is TRBV5-1, the J call TRBJ2-1; 7 positions match TRBD2. There are 16 residues in the CDR3. From germline, CDR1 is SGHRS and CDR2 YFSETQ. J gave up 8 bases and V 0 bases, and 11 bases lay outside the gene matches.

The genes are TRBV4-1 and TRBJ1-1; 7 nucleotides align to TRBD1. Germline loops: CDR1 MGHRA, CDR2 YSYEKL. Trimming took 0 bases from V and 0 from J; bases not matched to a gene: 19. The CDR3 extends over 21 amino acids. CDR3 sequence (DNA): TGCGCCAGCAGCCAAGATCGAATGGCAGCAAGTAACAGGGGCATGAACACTGAAGCTTTCTTT. It yields the protein CASSQDRMAASNRGMNTEAFF.

The chain couples TRBV7-9 to TRBJ2-7; 11 bases line up with TRBD2. J lost 5 bases, V lost 5 bases, and 5 bases had no gene match. CDR3 size: 14 residues. CDR1 and CDR2 (germline): SEHNR, FQNEAQ (reference sequence). The CDR3 here is CASSVSGREHEQYF. Written as DNA, the CDR3 is TGTGCCAGCAGCGTTAGCGGGAGGGAGCACGAGCAGTACTTC.

This chain connects TRBV7-6 to TRBJ1-3; a weak D match, TRBD1 (6 bases). Between the trimmed V and J ends, which lost 1 base and 5 bases, there was a span of 12 bases. This CDR3 region has 15 residues. Germline V gives CDR1 SGHVS, CDR2 FNYEAQ. The CDR3 DNA reads as TGTGCCAGCAGCTTAGGGGGGGGCCAGAGAAACACCATATATTTT. The encoded protein is CASSLGGGQRNTIYF.

A single count supports this clone. V usage is TRBV11-3 and J usage is TRBJ2-1; TRBD2 matches at 10 bases. The CDR3 spans 13 residues. Per the germline V gene, CDR1 is SGHNT and CDR2 is YENEEA. The V gene end was trimmed by 8 bases and the J gene end by 10 bases; junction bases not matched to a gene: 8. The CDR3 sequence: CASSGVAGGEQFF. In nucleotides, the CDR3 is TGTGCCAGCTCTGGGGTAGCGGGAGGAGAGCAGTTCTTC.

This clone was counted a single time. The rearrangement uses TRBV4-1 and TRBJ2-1; 10 nucleotides align to TRBD2. The V and J ends lost 1 base and 7 bases, in that order; junction bases with no gene match: 13. Germline V gives CDR1 MGHRA, CDR2 YSYEKL. This CDR3 is built from 18 residues. CDR3 sequence (DNA): TGCGCCAGCAGCCAAGTACTAGCGGGGCTACCCAATCTAAATGAGCAGTTCTTC. It specifies CASSQVLAGLPNLNEQFF.

J is TRBJ2-7 and V is TRBV3-1 (or the pseudogene TRBV3-2); a weak D match, TRBD2 (5 bases). V was shortened by 4 bases and J by 3 bases, with 16 bases between the two germline ends. The CDR3 contains 15 residues. CDR1 is LGHDT and CDR2 is YNNKEL in the germline V gene (reference sequence). The CDR3: CASSRVGGGDYEQYF. Written as DNA, the CDR3 is TGTGCCAGCAGCCGAGTTGGCGGAGGAGACTACGAGCAGTACTTC.

The chain links TRBV3-1 (or the pseudogene TRBV3-2) to TRBJ2-2; D is ambiguous. Trimming removed 3 bases at V and 2 bases at J, with 4 bases between. Germline V gene lookup returns CDR1 LGHDT and CDR2 YNNKEL (reference sequence). The CDR3 totals 13 residues. Here the CDR3 DNA reads TGTGCCAGCAGCCACCAAAACACCGGGGAGCTGTTTTTT. This sequence encodes CASSHQNTGELFF.

The genes are TRBV6-1 and TRBJ2-1; perhaps TRBD2 as D (6 bases). This CDR3 is built from 14 residues. Germline CDR1 MNHNS, CDR2 SASEGT. V was clipped by 10 bases and J by 6 bases, with 19 bases between them. CDR3 sequence reads: CATFQTSPRNEQFF. The CDR3 bases are TGTGCCACCTTTCAGACTAGTCCCCGCAATGAGCAGTTCTTC.

The CDR3 region is CASSQEYRASHTYEQYF. As DNA, the CDR3 is TGTGCCAGCAGCCAAGAATACAGGGCTAGCCACACCTACGAGCAGTACTTC. The V call is TRBV4-2, the J call TRBJ2-7; D is perhaps TRBD1 (6 bases). Trimming pared 0 bases from V and 2 bases from J, leaving 17 bases between. This CDR3 has 17 residues. Germline V gene data show CDR1 as LGHNA and CDR2 as YNFKEQ.

V is TRBV6-6 and J is TRBJ2-7; D unresolved. The ends were cut back, 0 bases at V and 1 base at J, with 10 bases in the middle. Germline lookup yields CDR1 MNHNY and CDR2 SVGAGI (reference sequence). The length of the CDR3 is 15 residues. The CDR3 region is CASSYSRSNSYEQYF. In DNA form, the CDR3 reads TGTGCCAGCAGTTACTCGAGGTCCAATTCCTACGAGCAGTACTTC.

This chain uses TRBV27 with TRBJ1-2; 8 bases align to TRBD1. This CDR3 spans 18 amino acids. Germline V gives CDR1 MNHEY, CDR2 SMNVEV (reference sequence). Trimming at V came to 5 bases and at J to 0 bases, leaving 14 bases not matched to a gene. CDR3 sequence reads: CASSPRTGPVVANYGYTF. As DNA, the CDR3 is TGTGCCAGCAGTCCTCGGACAGGGCCCGTCGTAGCTAACTATGGCTACACCTTC.

Ten or more counts support this clone. The CDR3 nucleotides are TGTGCCAGCGCCGGGACAGAGAACACTGAAGCTTTCTTT. Protein: CASAGTENTEAFF. J is TRBJ1-1 and V is TRBV12-3 or TRBV12-4; 7 bases agree with TRBD1. This CDR3 comprises 13 residues. J was trimmed by 1 base and V by 8 bases; bases with no gene match: 4.

This clone was detected only a few times. J is TRBJ1-2 and V is TRBV7-9; a possible D gene is TRBD1 (5 bases). This CDR3 spans 16 amino acids. Deletions cut 8 bases from V and 3 bases from J, with 22 bases between. CDR1 and CDR2 (germline): SEHNR, FQNEAQ (reference sequence). CDR3 in amino acids: CASSKNLDGGDYGYTF. As DNA, the CDR3 is TGTGCCAGCTCGAAGAACTTGGACGGGGGGGACTATGGCTACACCTTC.

As regards this clone: The same CDR3 arises from other DNA sequences in this sample as well. The chain has TRBV3-1 (or the pseudogene TRBV3-2) and TRBJ1-2; perhaps TRBD1 as D (5 bases). The ends were cut back, 4 bases at V and 2 bases at J, with 8 bases in the middle. This CDR3 contains 13 residues. Germline V gene sequence: CDR1 LGHDT, CDR2 YNNKEL (reference sequence). The CDR3: CASSLQGNYGYTF. Written as DNA, the CDR3 is TGTGCCAGCAGCCTTCAGGGAAACTATGGCTACACCTTC.

CDR3 amino acids: CASSAGSVPYNEQFF. In DNA form, the CDR3 reads TGTGCCAGCAGCGCTGGAAGCGTACCCTACAATGAGCAGTTCTTC. The chain joins TRBV9 to TRBJ2-1; D is undetermined. V shed 3 bases and J shed 2 bases, with 12 bases lying between them. CDR1 and CDR2 from the germline V gene are SGDLS and YYNGEE. CDR3 length: 15 amino acids.

The chain links TRBV27 to TRBJ1-1; 7 bases line up with TRBD1. This CDR3 comprises 14 residues. The germline V gene encodes CDR1 MNHEY and CDR2 SMNVEV (reference sequence). Unmatched junction bases numbered 11, after V lost 3 bases and J lost 10 bases. The CDR3 DNA reads TGTGCCAGCAGTTTTTCCCCTGGACAGGTGGTAGCTTTCTTT. Its protein product is CASSFSPGQVVAFF.

The rearrangement links TRBV3-1 (or the pseudogene TRBV3-2) to TRBJ1-5; D might be TRBD1 (5 bases). V lost 5 bases and J 2 bases, leaving 7 bases between the germline ends. Germline CDR1 LGHDT, CDR2 YNNKEL (reference sequence). The CDR3 runs 13 residues. The CDR3 DNA follows: TGTGCCAGCAGCTTACAGGGCAATCAGCCCCAGCATTTT. Protein sequence: CASSLQGNQPQHF.

The chain employs TRBV5-4 and TRBJ2-3; 8 bases are a match to TRBD1. This CDR3 region has 14 residues. CDR1 and CDR2 (germline): SGHNT, YYREEE (reference sequence). The V and J ends lost 4 bases and 2 bases, in that order; junction bases with no gene match: 3. CDR3 DNA: TGTGCCAGCAGCCGGGGACAGGACACAGATACGCAGTATTTT. Translating gives CASSRGQDTDTQYF.

The rearrangement joins TRBV6-6 to TRBJ2-7, with 7 nucleotides matching TRBD1. J gave up 2 bases and V 0 bases, and 1 base lay outside the gene matches. This CDR3 spans 14 amino acids. CDR1 MNHNY and CDR2 SVGAGI come from the germline V gene (reference sequence). In DNA form, the CDR3 reads TGTGCCAGCAGTTACTCCGGGACAGCCTACGAGCAGTACTTC. Translated: CASSYSGTAYEQYF.

The chain employs TRBV19 and TRBJ2-3; 8 nucleotides align to TRBD1. This CDR3 region has 13 residues. Germline CDR1 LNHDA, CDR2 SQIVND (reference sequence). V dropped 5 bases and J dropped 6; count of bases not matched to a gene: 4. CDR3 DNA: TGTGCCAGTAGTTCCCAGGGGGCTGATACGCAGTATTTT. Translating gives CASSSQGADTQYF.